A single sample is the source of the 17 T cell receptor beta chains below, sequenced in a study of T cell clonality in common variable immunodeficiency (dated by TCRdb to between 2014 and 2017). Library construction relied on the immunoSEQ multiplex PCR assay. TCRdb mirrors the immuneACCESS table, restricted to in-frame sequences. Some clones are absent from its copies; in checked studies, under half trace to an unresolved V gene, and the reason for the others is unknown. This sample is represented by 40,000 to 65,000 clones, with no singletons among them. The ten largest account for less than 4% of the sample. The sample comprised peripheral blood mononuclear cells. The receptors originated from a person aged 18 to 75 in good health.

This clone was observed at least ten times. The read ends 3 residues shy of where the CDR3 ends; the end is completed using the germline J gene. This chain links TRBV30 with TRBJ1-2, with D tentatively TRBD1 (6 bases). The CDR3 runs 11 residues. CDR1 and CDR2 (germline): GTSNPN, SVGIG (reference sequence). CDR3 bases read: TGTGCCTGGAGCCCGGGGGGCGGC. This sequence encodes CAWSPGGG. The whole CDR3 region reads CAWSPGGGYTF.

This clone was seen a few times. The CDR3 extends 3 residues past the end of the read, so its final part is completed from the germline J gene. Other DNA sequences of this sample code for an identical CDR3. The V gene is TRBV7-2, the J gene TRBJ1-5, with a possible D match to TRBD1 (6 bases). Germline-derived CDR1 and CDR2 are SGHTA and FQGNSA. The V gene lost 5 bases and the J gene lost 5 bases, with 10 bases spanning the gap. There are 13 residues in the CDR3. The CDR3 bases that were read are TGTGCCAGCAGCATCAGGGGCGATCAGCCC. It is translated as CASSIRGDQP. The entire CDR3 protein reads CASSIRGDQPQHF.

This clone showed up just a few times. Read data end 3 residues before the CDR3 end; the end is taken from the germline J gene. The chain is built from TRBV19 and TRBJ2-2, with 8 bases identical to TRBD1. The CDR3 runs to 18 residues. Germline loops: CDR1 LNHDA, CDR2 SQIVND (reference sequence). CDR3 bases read: TGTGCCAGTAGTAGACAGGGGTTGCGGAGTACTGGGGCCAACGTG. This encodes CASSRQGLRSTGANV. The whole CDR3 protein reads CASSRQGLRSTGANVLFF.

This clone was observed many times. The read ends 3 residues shy of where the CDR3 ends; the end is completed using the germline J gene. This chain joins TRBV5-1 and TRBJ2-7, with TRBD2 as a possible D gene (6 bases). Looked up from germline, CDR1 is SGHRS and CDR2 is YFSETQ. The V and J ends lost 4 bases and 5 bases respectively, with 16 bases between them. The CDR3 loop spans 14 amino acids. The sequenced part of the CDR3 DNA is TGCGCCAGCAGCCTACAGACTAGTTCACACGAG. As protein: CASSLQTSSHE. The whole CDR3 region reads CASSLQTSSHEQYF.

There are many counts of this clone. From the germline J gene comes the end of the CDR3, since the read stops 3 residues before it. The chain joins TRBV30 to TRBJ1-2; 8 nucleotides align to TRBD1. CDR1 is GTSNPN and CDR2 is SVGIG in the germline V gene (reference sequence). This CDR3 region has 15 residues. CDR3 bases read: TGTGCCTGGAGTGTAAATACGGGACAGGTTTTAGGC. Translated, it gives CAWSVNTGQVLG. The CDR3, in full, reads CAWSVNTGQVLGYTF.

This clone was found many times. Read sequence stops 3 residues before the CDR3 end, and the germline J gene provides the missing end. This sequence joins TRBV5-1 and TRBJ2-5; D possibly corresponds to TRBD1 (6 bases). Per the germline V gene, CDR1 is SGHRS and CDR2 is YFSETQ. V shed 3 bases and J shed 1 base, with 16 bases lying between them. The CDR3 extends over 16 amino acids. The CDR3 bases that were read are TGCGCCAGCAGCTGGGGTGGCAGGGGCCTCCAAGAGACC. It translates to CASSWGGRGLQET. The CDR3, in full, reads CASSWGGRGLQETQYF. Looking up the rest from reference TRBV5-1 and TRBJ2-5 gives the full variable domain: KAGVTQTPRYLIKTRGQQVTLSCSPISGHRSVSWYQQTPGQGLQFLFEYFSETQRNKGNFPGRFSGRQFSNSRSEMNVSTLELGDSALYLCASSWGGRGLQETQYFGPGTRLLVL.

Note on this clone: From the germline J gene comes the end of the CDR3, since the read stops 3 residues before it. This chain joins TRBV11-3 and TRBJ1-2, with D maybe TRBD1 (6 bases). Per the germline V gene, CDR1 is SGHNT and CDR2 is YENEEA. The CDR3 runs 15 residues. V was trimmed by 1 base and J by 5 bases, leaving 14 bases between them. The covered CDR3 bases are TGTGCCAGCAGCTTAGGGCGGGACACAGATTATGGC. Protein product: CASSLGRDTDYG. From start to end, the CDR3 is CASSLGRDTDYGYTF.

This clone turned up a few times. The read falls 3 residues short of the CDR3 end, and the missing part is taken from the germline J gene. The chain uses TRBV5-1 and TRBJ2-3; 7 nucleotides line up with TRBD2. This CDR3 spans 16 amino acids. From germline, CDR1 is SGHRS and CDR2 YFSETQ. The CDR3 DNA, read in part, is TGCGCCAGCAGCCGGGGGGACGAGAGTTTCCAAGAGACG. This gives the protein CASSRGDESFQET. In full, the CDR3 is CASSRGDESFQETQYF.

The table lists this clone with many counts. The sequenced CDR3 bases are TGTGCCAGCAGTGAAGTGGGACAGGGCTACGAG. Translation gives CASSEVGQGYE. The whole CDR3 region reads CASSEVGQGYEQYF. The genes are TRBV2 and TRBJ2-7; 9 nucleotides agree with TRBD1. The read finishes 3 residues shy of the CDR3 end, and the germline J gene is used to complete it. Germline CDR1 is SNHLY and CDR2 is FYNNEI. The CDR3 sequence is 14 residues long. With 1 base clipped from V and 3 bases from J, the junction kept 1 base outside the gene matches.

This clone was picked up many times. The CDR3 end lies 3 residues beyond the end of the read and is filled in from the germline J gene. The V call is TRBV30, the J call TRBJ2-7; 7 bases fit TRBD1. Germline V gene lookup returns CDR1 GTSNPN and CDR2 SVGIG (reference sequence). This CDR3 is built from 11 residues. V gave up 4 bases and J gave up 6 bases; unmatched junction bases: 3. The CDR3 reads CAWTGGAEQYF. The sequenced part of the CDR3 DNA is TGTGCCTGGACAGGGGGTGCCGAG. Full variable domain (outside the CDR3, taken from reference TRBV30 and TRBJ2-7): SQTIHQWPATLVQPVGSPLSLECTVEGTSNPNLYWYRQAAGRGLQLLFYSVGIGQISSEVPQNLSASRPQDRQFILSSKKLLLSDSGFYLCAWTGGAEQYFGPGTRLTVT.

This clone was detected ten times or more. The read ends 3 residues early relative to the CDR3; the germline J gene fills the gap. J is TRBJ2-3 and V is TRBV19; 8 positions match TRBD2. The CDR3 length is 15 residues. V was clipped by 2 bases and J by 7 bases; unmatched bases: 8. Germline-derived CDR1 and CDR2 are LNHDA and SQIVND (reference sequence). CDR3 sequence reads: CASSITRGLVNTQYF. Partial CDR3 DNA: TGTGCCAGTAGTATAACCCGGGGACTAGTAAATACG.

This clone was seen ten or more times. Read sequence stops 3 residues before the CDR3 end, and the germline J gene provides the missing end. V gene TRBV30 combines with J gene TRBJ2-1; TRBD2 is a possible D gene (5 bases). With 3 bases removed from V and 9 bases from J, the gap between germline ends came to 9 bases. This CDR3 region has 11 residues. Germline CDR1 and CDR2: GTSNPN and SVGIG (reference sequence). The CDR3 DNA, read in part, is TGTGCCTGGAGACCCCGGGGTGAG. Its translation: CAWRPRGE. The full CDR3 sequence reads CAWRPRGEQFF.

This clone was counted at least ten times. One end of the junction is discordant with germline, which a read error may explain. The CDR3 goes on 3 residues after the read ends, and that part is filled in from the germline J gene. The chain carries TRBV4-2 and TRBJ2-3; 11 nucleotides match TRBD2. The CDR3 totals 17 residues. Germline V CDR1 and CDR2: LGHNA, YNFKEQ. The CDR3: CASSQAASGRLADTQYF. CDR3 DNA, as far as it was read: TGCGCCAGCAGCCAGGCGGCTAGCGGGAGGCTCGCAGATACG.

Comment on this clone: With the read ending 3 residues before the CDR3 end, the germline J gene is used to fill in that end. This chain uses TRBV30 with TRBJ1-1, with no clear D. Trimming pared 1 base from V and 4 bases from J, leaving 10 bases between. The length of the CDR3 is 13 residues. CDR1 GTSNPN and CDR2 SVGIG come from the germline V gene (reference sequence). CDR3 protein: CAWSDGGVTEAFF. The CDR3 bases that were read are TGTGCCTGGAGTGACGGCGGGGTCACTGAA.

In this sample, this clone turned up many times. The CDR3 extends 3 residues past the end of the read, so its final part is completed from the germline J gene. The V and J genes are TRBV5-1 and TRBJ2-3, with TRBD2 matching 9 bases. Trimming cost V 2 bases and J 0 bases; bases outside gene matches: 10. Germline V lookup: CDR1 SGHRS, CDR2 YFSETQ. The CDR3 consists of 18 residues. This CDR3 is CASSFLAGLSRSTDTQYF. The CDR3 bases that were read are TGCGCCAGCAGCTTCCTAGCGGGACTTTCCCGCAGCACAGATACG. The variable domain in full, completed from reference TRBV5-1 and TRBJ2-3, reads KAGVTQTPRYLIKTRGQQVTLSCSPISGHRSVSWYQQTPGQGLQFLFEYFSETQRNKGNFPGRFSGRQFSNSRSEMNVSTLELGDSALYLCASSFLAGLSRSTDTQYFGPGTRLTVL.

This clone was counted between two and nine times. The CDR3 end falls 3 residues outside the read, so it is completed with the germline J gene. The chain links TRBV6-1 to TRBJ2-1; 8 nucleotides line up with TRBD1. Germline lookup yields CDR1 MNHNS and CDR2 SASEGT. The CDR3 is 16 residues long. The trim removed 2 bases at V and 4 bases at J, leaving 7 bases unmatched. The DNA read from the CDR3 is TGTGCCAGCAGTGAACAGGTGGGACAGGTTTACAATGAG. Its translation is CASSEQVGQVYNE. The entire CDR3 protein reads CASSEQVGQVYNEQFF.

This clone was picked up many times. The read ends 3 residues shy of where the CDR3 ends; the end is completed using the germline J gene. This sample also contains other DNA sequences that code for the same CDR3. The genes are TRBV7-3 and TRBJ1-3; tentative D call: TRBD1 (6 bases). This CDR3 comprises 16 residues. CDR1 is SGHTA, CDR2 FQGTGA, per germline. Trimming removed 0 bases from V and 4 bases from J, with 13 bases in between. The chain's CDR3 is CASSLTSAGAGNTIYF. Partial CDR3 DNA: TGTGCCAGCAGCTTAACGAGTGCAGGGGCCGGAAACACC.